Described below is a single T cell receptor (beta chain) sequence and its context. The antigen remains unidentified. This sample was taken from a study of shared clonotypes between healthy human individuals. Overall study results and limits: A limitation of the genetic and exposure-history diversity represented arose from few donors.

With 7 bases clipped from V and 5 bases from J, the junction kept 5 bases outside the gene matches. The CDR3 extends over 13 amino acids. The germline V gene has CDR1 SQVTM and CDR2 ANQGSEA. Here immunoSEQ multiplex PCR was the method, and the copy in TCRdb shows in-frame clones only, minus some. The data show about 1.4 million clones, around 97% seen once. The origin of this receptor is a man aged 25-45 years in good health. What was sequenced was naive CD4+ T cells sorted from blood. The subset was: CD45RA+ positively selected. The chain uses TRBV29-1 and TRBJ2-3, with TRBD2 identical over 11 bases. The CDR3, as DNA: TGCAGCGAAACTAGCGGGAGTGGAGATACGCAGTATTTT. This encodes CSETSGSGDTQYF.